This TCR beta chain was sequenced for a study of T-cell reconstitution after alpha-beta-depleted transplantation in children. General study points: At around two months after transplant, the alpha-beta T cells were reportedly derived from several hundred expanded clones that came from non-depleted graft cells. Elevated TCRbeta diversity at day 60 was traced, in some patients, to surviving recipient T cells and thymic progenitors.

Preparing the TCRbeta library involved the use of unique molecular identifiers. TCRdb re-called the PCR reads with MiXCR, one entry per CDR3 protein. The data contain about a million distinct CDR3 sequences, 25% to 35% of them singletons. V trimming: 5 bases; J trimming: 4 bases; junction bases outside the gene matches: 7. Germline-derived CDR1 and CDR2 are SGHTA and FQGNSA. The CDR3 extends over 14 amino acids. In its sample, this clonotype was seen many times. Its target is not known. The TCR sequence derives from a boy less than two years old who had a stem cell transplant for SCID, so the T cells may come from the graft donor. Sequenced material: PBMCs, mostly from graft donor cells, taken 360 days after TCRalphabeta/CD19-depleted stem cell transplant. The gene calls are TRBV7-2 and TRBJ1-1, with 7 positions matching TRBD1. The CDR3 nucleotides are TGTGCCAGCAGCCCTCAGGGGGGAGGCACTGAAGCTTTCTTT. The encoded protein is CASSPQGGGTEAFF.